The TCR beta chain under discussion was sequenced for a study of memory CD4+ T cells and cytomegalovirus serostatus. Overall study results and limits: Each of roughly 65 CMV-associated TCRbeta sequences occurred in one to five individuals.

Single viable CD3+CD4+CD8-CD45RO+ cells were sorted as the memory CD4+ T cells. Trimming took 1 base from V and 7 from J; bases not matched to a gene: 3. The germline gives CDR1 SGHTA, CDR2 FQGNSA. CDR3 length equals 13 residues. Data came from immunoSEQ multiplex PCR; TCRdb stores just in-frame clones and leaves some out. The sample has 45,000 to 65,000 clones, around four fifths seen once. With regard to this clone: The antigen is unknown.

Source material: memory CD4+ T cells from blood. The J gene is TRBJ1-2, the V gene TRBV7-2, with 7 bases matching TRBD1. This TCR was sampled from an adult in good health and CMV-seropositive. The CDR3 DNA sequence: TGTGCCAGCAGCTTAGATGAGGGGGCTGGCTACACCTTC. As protein: CASSLDEGAGYTF.